A selection of T cell receptor beta chains follows, all from one sample in a study of cytomegalovirus exposure and HLA in healthy donors. Produced via immunoSEQ multiplex PCR; TCRdb's table is partial and in-frame only. The profile covers 110,000 to 150,000 clones, with about 82% appearing a single time and approximately 3% taken by the ten largest. Material: PBMCs. These receptors were collected from a male donor in good health and CMV-seronegative. Both conserved end residues are trimmed from each CDR3.

CDR3,V,J
AWSKNRVGNSEAF,TRBV30,TRBJ1-1
ASSVGGEGYEQY,TRBV9,TRBJ2-7
ASSYWDRPYEQY,TRBV6-5,TRBJ2-7
ASSPYTGQGDTEAF,TRBV7-9,TRBJ1-1
RWAGETEAF,TRBV20-1,TRBJ1-1
ASSFLAGDYNEQF,TRBV19,TRBJ2-1
ASSELGTVAYEQY,TRBV6-1,TRBJ2-7
ASSRTSGAVPEQF,TRBV7-3,TRBJ2-1
ASSANIAGHYNEQF,TRBV28,TRBJ2-1
ASSLWGQDNEQF,TRBV7-9,TRBJ2-1
ASSIASGSEETQY,TRBV19,TRBJ2-5
ASSLGQGNYGYT,TRBV7-6,TRBJ1-2
ASSPGEGETQY,TRBV7-6,TRBJ2-5
ASSLGLAGGQETQY,TRBV7-6,TRBJ2-5
ASSHRLGQGWDEQF,TRBV5-5,TRBJ2-1
ASSLTGGPGNTIY,TRBV19,TRBJ1-3